This entry concerns a single T cell receptor beta chain. Antigen specificity is unknown. cDNA molecules carried unique molecular identifiers, and template switching added a universal primer site. MiXCR was run by TCRdb on the 5' RACE reads, yielding one entry per CDR3 protein. The repertoire consists of hundreds of thousands of distinct CDR3 sequences, with approximately 13% occurring once and the leading ten covering about 1.5%. This sample was taken from a study of identical twins. Germline V gene data show CDR1 as DFQATT and CDR2 as SNEGSKA (reference sequence). This CDR3 is 16 amino acids long. With 0 bases clipped from V and 7 bases from J, the junction kept 10 bases outside the gene matches. Points from the study as a whole: Twin pairs had excess sharing that was weaker in beta out-of-frame sequences.

The same sample was also used in a study of yellow fever vaccine responses in identical twins.

This chain joins TRBV20-1 and TRBJ2-1, with 9 nucleotides matching TRBD2. Sample: PBMCs. The receptor was derived from a woman aged 18-29 years in good health. This CDR3 is CSARDLGSGSYNEQFF. DNA of the CDR3: TGCAGTGCTAGAGATCTCGGTAGCGGGAGTTATAATGAGCAGTTCTTC.